This TCR beta chain was documented in a study of shared clonotypes between healthy human individuals. Notes on the study in general: Sharing across a handful of donors was seen in 4% to 6.5% of naive CD4 clonotypes. Among donors, clonotype sharing was expected to be affected by sequencing depth. In this cohort, only blood was sampled, and tissue repertoires likely differ.

The CDR3 runs 15 residues. Germline values: CDR1 SGHTS, CDR2 YDEGEE. Trimming left V 0 bases short and J 6 bases short, with 13 bases between. The CD4+ fraction was divided into a CD45RA+ naive subset and a CD45RA-negative memory subset. About this clone itself: The antigen remains unidentified.

The assay was immunoSEQ multiplex PCR, and TCRdb's table has in-frame clones only and misses some. The data show about 2.4 million clones, 80% to 95% seen once. The chain links TRBV5-8 to TRBJ1-5; D gene uncertain. This sequence was found in a young man in good health. Some clones in this sample may be carry-over from other donors' samples. The sequenced sample consisted of naive CD4+ T cells from PBMCs. Stated subset: CD45RA+ positively selected. The chain's CDR3 is CASSLGQLHLQPQHF. The DNA for the CDR3 is TGTGCCAGCAGCTTGGGACAACTCCACCTTCAGCCCCAGCATTTT.